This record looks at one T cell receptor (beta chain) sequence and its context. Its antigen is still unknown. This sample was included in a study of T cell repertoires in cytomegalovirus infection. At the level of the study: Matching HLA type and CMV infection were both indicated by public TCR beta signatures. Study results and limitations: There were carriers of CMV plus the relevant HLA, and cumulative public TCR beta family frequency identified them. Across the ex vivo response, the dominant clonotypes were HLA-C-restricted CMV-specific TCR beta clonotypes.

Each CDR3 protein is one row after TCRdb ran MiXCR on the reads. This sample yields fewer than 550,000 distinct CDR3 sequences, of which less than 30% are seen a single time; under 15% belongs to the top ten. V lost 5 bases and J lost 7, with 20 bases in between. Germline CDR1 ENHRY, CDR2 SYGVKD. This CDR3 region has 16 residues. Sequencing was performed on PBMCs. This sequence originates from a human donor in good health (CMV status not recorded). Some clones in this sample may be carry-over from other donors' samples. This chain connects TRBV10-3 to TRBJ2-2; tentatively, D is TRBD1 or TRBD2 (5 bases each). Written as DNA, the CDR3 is TGTGCCATCAGTCTTAGCGAGATGGGGCGAGGCGGGGAGCTGTTTTTT. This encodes CAISLSEMGRGGELFF.